One and the same sample provided the 29 T cell receptor beta chains below, sequenced in a study of T cells in women clearing cervical HPV infection. Profiling relied on immunoSEQ multiplex PCR, and the TCRdb table lists in-frame clones only, not all of them. This table lists some 26,000 clones. Sequenced material: blood buffy coat. The receptor set was obtained from a woman between 18 and 69 years old with a cervical HPV16 infection that either progressed to CIN3+ or cleared (not recorded which).

With regard to this clone: The read ends 3 residues early relative to the CDR3; the germline J gene fills the gap. The rearrangement uses TRBV18 and TRBJ1-2, with D tentatively TRBD1 (5 bases). The germline CDR1 and CDR2 sequences are KGHSH and LQKENI. This CDR3 contains 14 residues. CDR3 DNA, as far as it was read: TGTGCCAGCTCACCACCGGCACAGGCACGGAGC. The encoded protein is CASSPPAQARS. The complete CDR3 reads CASSPPAQARSYTF.

On this clone itself: The CDR3 extends 3 residues past the end of the read, so its final part is completed from the germline J gene. The genes are TRBV2 and TRBJ1-4; TRBD1 might be the D (5 bases). The CDR3 contains 15 residues. Germline V gene lookup returns CDR1 SNHLY and CDR2 FYNNEI. The DNA read from the CDR3 is TGTGCCAGCTCCGTTTCGCCGAATGGGGCCAACGTA. Amino acid sequence: CASSVSPNGANV. The CDR3 in full is CASSVSPNGANVLFF.

As concerns this clone: The sequence runs out 3 residues before the end of the CDR3; the remainder is reconstructed from the germline J gene. The chain combines TRBV2 with TRBJ2-3; 12 nucleotides agree with TRBD2. The CDR3 contains 17 residues. J gave up 1 base and V 4 bases, and 6 bases lay outside the gene matches. Germline-derived CDR1 and CDR2 are SNHLY and FYNNEI. The sequenced part of the CDR3 DNA is TGTGCCAGCAGTGGGCTAGCGGGGGGGCCTGGCACAGATACG. Translation gives CASSGLAGGPGTDT. The whole CDR3 is CASSGLAGGPGTDTQYF.

CDR3 residues: CSAREPGNPFDYTF. CDR3 bases read: TGCAGTGCTAGAGAGCCAGGCAACCCTTTCGAC. The rearrangement joins TRBV20-1 to TRBJ1-2; D ambiguous. The read is 3 residues too short to cover the CDR3 end, so that end is filled in from the germline J gene. This CDR3 comprises 14 residues. Germline V gene sequence: CDR1 DFQATT, CDR2 SNEGSKA (reference sequence).

Comments on this clone: Sequencing ends 3 residues short of the CDR3 end; the germline J gene provides the rest. V and J are TRBV10-3 and TRBJ2-2, with 8 bases identical to TRBD1. V lost 7 bases and J lost 5; bases outside the gene matches: 18. From germline, CDR1 is ENHRY and CDR2 SYGVKD. This CDR3 contains 18 residues. The CDR3 sequence: CAIIPGQAFNRPTGELFF. CDR3 bases read: TGTGCCATCATACCGGGACAGGCTTTCAACCGGCCAACCGGGGAG.

Comment on this clone: Read data end 3 residues before the CDR3 end; the end is taken from the germline J gene. The rearrangement links TRBV7-2 to TRBJ1-3; 7 bases agree with TRBD1. This CDR3 has 15 amino acids. The ends lost 4 bases at V and 3 bases at J; junction bases unmatched: 6. The V gene's germline CDR1 is SGHTA and CDR2 FQGNSA. The CDR3 bases that were read are TGTGCCAGCAGCTCCTACAGGGGTGGTGGAAACACC. Residues: CASSSYRGGGNT. The complete CDR3 reads CASSSYRGGGNTIYF.

Notes on this clone: The observed sequence ends 3 residues before the CDR3 terminus, with the missing tail filled in from the germline J gene. This rearrangement joins TRBV19 to TRBJ1-1, with 7 positions matching TRBD1. This CDR3 is 14 amino acids long. V shed 5 bases, J shed 5 bases, and the junction held 8 bases outside the gene matches. The germline V gene has CDR1 LNHDA and CDR2 SQIVND (reference sequence). CDR3 bases read: TGTGCCAGTAGTTCCCCCAGGGGGAGTACTGAA. Translating gives CASSSPRGSTE. The whole CDR3 reads CASSSPRGSTEAFF.

With respect to this clone: The read finishes 3 residues shy of the CDR3 end, and the germline J gene is used to complete it. The chain employs TRBV20-1 and TRBJ1-5, with D possibly TRBD1 on 6 matching bases. CDR1 DFQATT and CDR2 SNEGSKA come from the germline V gene (reference sequence). Between the trimmed V and J ends, which lost 1 base and 0 bases, there was a span of 13 bases. There are 16 residues in the CDR3. The CDR3 sequence is CSARVGGASSNQPQHF. CDR3 DNA (partial): TGCAGTGCTAGAGTTGGGGGGGCTTCTAGCAATCAGCCC.

As regards this clone: The read comes to an end 3 residues before the CDR3 does, leaving the germline J gene to fill in the end. The rearrangement joins TRBV29-1 to TRBJ2-1; no firm D call. This CDR3 is built from 12 residues. Trimming pared 0 bases from V and 9 bases from J, leaving 9 bases between. Germline V lookup: CDR1 SQVTM, CDR2 ANQGSEA. CDR3 residues: CSVEDEVVEQFF. Incomplete CDR3 DNA: TGCAGCGTTGAAGATGAGGTGGTTGAG.

Remarks on this clone: The read ends 3 residues early relative to the CDR3; the germline J gene fills the gap. The chain joins TRBV30 to TRBJ2-5, with 12 nucleotides matching TRBD2. This CDR3 is built from 14 residues. V lost 5 bases to trimming and J lost 2 bases; unmatched junction nucleotides: 3. The germline V gene encodes CDR1 GTSNPN and CDR2 SVGIG (reference sequence). The part of the CDR3 DNA that was read is TGTGCCTGGGCTAGCGGGGGGGCTCAAGAGACC. Encoded protein: CAWASGGAQET. The whole CDR3 reads CAWASGGAQETQYF.

A note on this clone: The CDR3 is cut off 3 residues early in the read; its end comes from the germline J gene. The chain links TRBV7-9 to TRBJ2-1, with D possibly TRBD1 on 8 matching bases. The CDR3 covers 14 residues. V was pared by 1 base and J by 9 bases, with 13 bases between. Germline loops: CDR1 SEHNR, CDR2 FQNEAQ (reference sequence). This chain's CDR3 is CASSLVGGTGEQFF. Incomplete CDR3 DNA: TGTGCCAGCAGCTTAGTCGGGGGGACAGGTGAG. The variable domain in full, with the rest retrieved from reference TRBV7-9 and TRBJ2-1, is DTGVSQNPRHKITKRGQNVTFRCDPISEHNRLYWYRQTLGQGPEFLTYFQNEAQLEKSRLLSDRFSAERPKGSFSTLEIQRTEQGDSAMYLCASSLVGGTGEQFFGPGTRLTVL.

Turning to this clone: The CDR3 end is not reached by the read, which stops 3 residues before it; the germline J gene fills it in. The chain couples TRBV5-1 to TRBJ2-5; 8 bases are shared with TRBD2. Germline values: CDR1 SGHRS, CDR2 YFSETQ. The CDR3 spans 14 residues. The V and J ends lost 6 bases and 7 bases, in that order; junction bases with no gene match: 11. The CDR3: CASIYGAGGSTQYF. The DNA read from the CDR3 is TGCGCCAGCATATACGGCGCGGGGGGATCGACC.

CDR3 sequence reads: CASSPPGLTYDYTF. Partial CDR3 DNA: TGTGCCAGCTCACCACCGGGGCTGACCTACGAC. This sequence joins TRBV18 and TRBJ1-2; D might be TRBD1 (5 bases). The sequenced fragment ends 3 residues before the CDR3 boundary, so the rest is inferred from the germline J gene. The germline gives CDR1 KGHSH, CDR2 LQKENI. This CDR3 contains 14 residues.

On this clone: The read falls 3 residues short of the CDR3 end, and the missing part is taken from the germline J gene. The chain combines TRBV6-1 with TRBJ2-5, with D perhaps matching TRBD2 (5 bases). CDR1 and CDR2 (germline): MNHNS, SASEGT. Trimming left V 0 bases short and J 1 base short, with 12 bases between. This CDR3 has 16 residues. The sequenced CDR3 bases are TGTGCCAGCAGTGAAGCAGCGGCGGTTCTCCAAGAGACC. This gives the protein CASSEAAAVLQET. The complete CDR3 reads CASSEAAAVLQETQYF.

On this clone: The missing CDR3 end, 3 residues past where the read stops, is filled in from the germline J gene. This sequence joins TRBV11-2 and TRBJ2-7; TRBD1 agrees at 9 bases. CDR1 SGHAT and CDR2 FQNNGV come from the germline V gene. The CDR3 runs 15 residues. V lost 5 bases and J lost 0; bases outside the gene matches: 5. The part of the CDR3 DNA that was read is TGTGCCAGCAGCCTAGGGGGACAGGGCTCCTACGAG. It specifies CASSLGGQGSYE. The full CDR3 is CASSLGGQGSYEQYF. Using reference TRBV11-2 and TRBJ2-7 for the parts outside the CDR3, the full variable domain is EAGVAQSPRYKIIEKRQSVAFWCNPISGHATLYWYQQILGQGPKLLIQFQNNGVVDDSQLPKDRFSAERLKGVDSTLKIQPAKLEDSAVYLCASSLGGQGSYEQYFGPGTRLTVT.

As regards this clone: The CDR3 is cut off 3 residues early in the read; its end comes from the germline J gene. J is TRBJ1-4 and V is TRBV7-6; the D is unclear. The CDR3 sequence is 14 residues long. Trimming stripped 9 bases from V and 6 bases from J, with 17 bases between. Per the germline V gene, CDR1 is SGHVS and CDR2 is FNYEAQ. CDR3 DNA (partial): TGTGCCAGTTCCTTAGAACAGAGGGATGAAAAA. It yields the protein CASSLEQRDEK. The whole CDR3 region reads CASSLEQRDEKLFF.

As for this clone: The CDR3 extends 3 residues past the end of the read, so its final part is completed from the germline J gene. The chain joins TRBV7-9 to TRBJ1-1, with D hard to call. The CDR3 contains 14 residues. Germline V gene lookup returns CDR1 SEHNR and CDR2 FQNEAQ (reference sequence). Deletions cut 5 bases from V and 6 bases from J, with 16 bases between. The part of the CDR3 DNA that was read is TGTGCCAGCAGCCACCCGGTGTCTATCGCTGAA. It translates to CASSHPVSIAE. The entire CDR3 sequence reads CASSHPVSIAEAFF.

With regard to this clone: The read halts 3 residues ahead of the CDR3 end, with the missing end drawn from the germline J gene. The chain couples TRBV7-2 to TRBJ1-6; D may be TRBD1 (5 bases). Per germline, CDR1 SGHTA and CDR2 FQGNSA. Trimming removed 1 base at V and 6 bases at J, with 10 bases between. CDR3 length equals 15 residues. CDR3 sequence: CASSLGYGGNSPLHF. Incomplete CDR3 DNA: TGTGCCAGCAGCTTAGGGTACGGGGGTAATTCACCC.

About this clone: The read ends 3 residues shy of where the CDR3 ends; the end is completed using the germline J gene. This rearrangement joins TRBV7-9 to TRBJ1-1; D is ambiguous. Germline lookup yields CDR1 SEHNR and CDR2 FQNEAQ (reference sequence). The CDR3 runs 13 residues. The DNA read from the CDR3 is TGTGCCAGCAGCTTCACGAAGGACTACGAG. Protein: CASSFTKDYE. From start to end, the CDR3 is CASSFTKDYEAFF.

Points on this clone: The CDR3 end falls 3 residues outside the read, so it is completed with the germline J gene. The chain has TRBV30 and TRBJ2-2, with 9 positions matching TRBD1. The CDR3 length is 15 residues. Germline CDR1 reads GTSNPN; CDR2 reads SVGIG (reference sequence). CDR3 DNA (partial): TGTGCCTGGAGTGTAGGGGACAGGGTTCGCTCACCG. This gives the protein CAWSVGDRVRSP. The entire CDR3 sequence reads CAWSVGDRVRSPLFF.

To note about this clone: The CDR3 end lies 3 residues beyond the end of the read and is filled in from the germline J gene. The chain recombines TRBV7-3 with TRBJ2-4; TRBD1 matches at 8 bases. CDR1 is SGHTA, CDR2 FQGTGA, per germline. There are 13 residues in the CDR3. The CDR3 DNA, read in part, is TGTGCCAGCAGCACCGGACAGGGTCGAGGT. The encoded protein is CASSTGQGRG. The entire CDR3 protein is CASSTGQGRGQYF. The entire variable domain, with the rest obtained from reference TRBV7-3 and TRBJ2-4, is as follows: GAGVSQTPSNKVTEKGKYVELRCDPISGHTALYWYRQSLGQGPEFLIYFQGTGAADDSGLPNDRFFAVRPEGSVSTLKIQRTERGDSAVYLCASSTGQGRGQYFGAGTRLSVL.

Partial CDR3 DNA: TGTGCCAGCAGCCCCGCGGGAGGAACTGAA. Protein sequence: CASSPAGGTE. The whole CDR3 sequence reads CASSPAGGTEAFF. The V and J genes are TRBV13 and TRBJ1-1; no reliable D call. With the read ending 3 residues before the CDR3 end, the germline J gene is used to fill in that end. V lost 5 bases to trimming and J lost 5 bases, with 12 bases between them. This CDR3 spans 13 amino acids. In germline, CDR1 is PRHDT, CDR2 FYEKMQ (reference sequence).

In the case of this clone: The observed sequence ends 3 residues before the CDR3 terminus, with the missing tail filled in from the germline J gene. This chain uses TRBV19 with TRBJ2-3; D possibly corresponds to TRBD1 (6 bases). CDR3 length: 14 amino acids. The V gene's germline CDR1 is LNHDA and CDR2 SQIVND (reference sequence). This chain's CDR3 is CASSIAGENQPQYF. CDR3 DNA (partial): TGTGCCAGTAGTATAGCAGGGGAAAATCAGCCG.

CDR3 loop: CASSEDRGYNEQFF. The covered CDR3 bases are TGTGCCAGCAGCGAGGACAGGGGCTACAATGAG. The chain links TRBV7-3 to TRBJ2-1; 9 bases are shared with TRBD1. The read finishes 3 residues shy of the CDR3 end, and the germline J gene is used to complete it. Germline assignment: CDR1 SGHTA and CDR2 FQGTGA. The CDR3 is 14 amino acids. V lost 5 bases to trimming and J lost 3 bases; unmatched junction nucleotides: 2. Full variable domain (rest looked up from reference TRBV7-3 and TRBJ2-1): GAGVSQTPSNKVTEKGKYVELRCDPISGHTALYWYRQSLGQGPEFLIYFQGTGAADDSGLPNDRFFAVRPEGSVSTLKIQRTERGDSAVYLCASSEDRGYNEQFFGPGTRLTVL.

The CDR3 DNA, read in part, is TGCAGCGTTGACCTCAGGTACAATGAG. Amino acids: CSVDLRYNE. The whole CDR3 sequence is CSVDLRYNEQFF. The chain couples TRBV29-1 to TRBJ2-1; D is undetermined. The sequenced fragment ends 3 residues before the CDR3 boundary, so the rest is inferred from the germline J gene. V was trimmed by 3 bases and J by 4 bases, leaving 7 bases between them. CDR1 and CDR2 (germline): SQVTM, ANQGSEA. The CDR3 covers 12 residues.

The CDR3 here is CASSPQRGGRETQYF. The sequenced CDR3 bases are TGTGCCAGCAGCCCTCAGCGGGGGGGCCGGGAGACG. This chain joins TRBV7-2 and TRBJ2-3; TRBD2 agrees at 10 bases. The read falls 3 residues short of the CDR3 end, and the missing part is taken from the germline J gene. CDR3 size: 15 residues. Germline CDR1 SGHTA, CDR2 FQGNSA.

Details on this clone: A junction boundary mismatches the germline segment, possibly from a read error. The read comes to an end 3 residues before the CDR3 does, leaving the germline J gene to fill in the end. This chain connects TRBV4-2 to TRBJ2-2; no reliable D call. Germline CDR1 reads LGHNA; CDR2 reads YNFKEQ. The length of the CDR3 is 18 residues. The sequenced CDR3 bases are TGCGCCAGCAGCCAAGAAGCCTACCCCGTTTCAAACACCGGGGAG. Translated: CASSQEAYPVSNTGE. The whole CDR3 is CASSQEAYPVSNTGELFF.

The covered CDR3 bases are TGTGCCAGCAGTGGGTACAGGGTAGAA. Translating it yields CASSGYRVE. The whole CDR3 region reads CASSGYRVEAFF. The V call is TRBV6-1, the J call TRBJ1-1, with D possibly matching TRBD1 (6 bases). The read ends 3 residues before the CDR3 terminus; that terminus is restored from the germline J gene. Germline assignment: CDR1 MNHNS and CDR2 SASEGT. The CDR3 runs to 12 residues.

About this clone: Sequence at one end of the junction differs from germline and may be a read error. Read coverage stops 3 residues before the CDR3 terminus; the germline J gene supplies the remainder. The V gene is TRBV4-2, the J gene TRBJ1-4, with a possible D match to TRBD1 (6 bases). This CDR3 has 16 amino acids. The germline V gene has CDR1 LGHNA and CDR2 YNFKEQ. The part of the CDR3 DNA that was read is TGCGCCAGCAGCCAAGATGGGCAGGGGCCCAATGAAAAA. This sequence encodes CASSQDGQGPNEK. The complete CDR3 reads CASSQDGQGPNEKLFF.